The clone carrying this T cell receptor beta chain has only a few counts. Its antigen is unidentified. The sample comes from a study of early T cells in non-severe SARS-CoV-2 infection. Study at large: The authors sequenced bulk RNA from unsorted whole blood, leaving chains unpaired.

The ends were cut back, 2 bases at V and 4 bases at J, with 17 bases in the middle. This CDR3 spans 16 amino acids. Individual cDNA molecules carried attached unique molecular identifiers. TCRdb re-called the 5' RACE reads through MiXCR, storing one row per CDR3 protein. This sample carries around 99,000 distinct CDR3 sequences, roughly 15% of them seen once, and the ten largest clones take 4.5% to 6.5%. Study-wide results and caveats: Matching against VDJdb likely underestimated virus-specific expansions, favoring anti-spike CD8.

The sequence was obtained from an adult who was a healthcare worker with PCR-confirmed SARS-CoV-2 infection or an uninfected control (not recorded which). Sequences were derived from whole blood, sampled at baseline. The chain joins TRBV12-3 or TRBV12-4 to TRBJ1-2; D gene unclear. The CDR3 DNA reads as TGTGCCAGCAGTTTATCCGCAGATTACGGGAGCTATGGCTACACCTTC. Its protein is CASSLSADYGSYGYTF.